The T cell receptor (beta chain) under discussion was sequenced for a study of T cell changes during pregnancy in multiple sclerosis. The CDR3 loop spans 13 amino acids. The ends were cut back, 6 bases at V and 6 bases at J, with 15 bases in the middle. Germline CDR1 is MNHEY and CDR2 is SVGAGI. Only in-frame clones appear in the TCRdb table, and some are missing; sequencing was by immunoSEQ multiplex PCR. The data contain approximately 92,000 clones, approximately 92% of them seen just once; the ten biggest clones take up approximately 2.6%. The chain is built from TRBV6-5 and TRBJ2-7; tentative D call: TRBD2 (6 bases). The source was peripheral blood, collected in the first trimester of pregnancy. This sequence originates from a female donor with multiple sclerosis, enrolled in a pregnancy study. In nucleotides, the CDR3 is TGTGCCAGCAGGGAGGGATCGCCTTCCGAGCAGTACTTC. It specifies CASREGSPSEQYF.